This TCR beta chain appears in the sequencing data of a study of blood T cell repertoires in COVID-19 (dated by TCRdb to the early 2020s). For the wider study: The collaborator samples originated in the United States, Italy and Spain and spanned the acute and convalescent phases of COVID-19. The material from the prospective study consisted of cDNA or gDNA derived from T cells, B-cell-depleted T cells, or PBMCs. Deeply sampled blood TCRbeta repertoires from subjects exposed to, actively infected with, or recovered from COVID-19 were included in the dataset. HLA class I and class II types, where available, came from metadata supplied by the sample provider rather than from assay-based typing. Samples came from the ongoing ImmuneRACE study (first 160 participants) plus 1,254 subjects from 6 global collaborators. The repertoires were made available in a free public database intended to serve as a resource for research on the immune response to SARS-CoV-2. Nearly every sample came with metadata listing a de-identified subject ID, COVID-19 status, age in years and sex. What the research found in general, with its limitations: The quantity of clinical and demographic metadata differed by source and by participant and was supplied without curation.

The collaborating institutions used their own protocols to collect whole blood in K2EDTA tubes. For TCRbeta analysis, collaborators shipped samples in one of three forms: frozen whole blood, isolated PBMCs, or DNA extracted from either of those sample types. Inclusive of the bounding cysteine and phenylalanine, the CDR3 is 15 residues long. Only the CDR3 part of the read is kept: 45 bases, read in frame from the first base. The trim is 1 base for V and 2 bases for J, with a gap of 8 bases between the germline ends. Looking up the germline V gene yields CDR1 SGHTA and CDR2 FQGNSA. As concerns this clone: Which antigen it targets is not known. Base-call qualities are not available, and no considerably larger clone is one nucleotide away.

TCRbeta CDR3 regions were amplified from genomic DNA using the immunoSEQ Assay, a bias-controlled multiplex PCR. In the source study's methods: The number of nucleated cells in each sample was estimated by amplification of reference gene primers within the assay. To quantify the absolute abundance of each unique TCRbeta CDR3 rearrangement, sequence reads were collapsed and filtered. For each sample, productive Simpson clonality was calculated by taking the square root of Simpson's diversity index across productive rearrangements. TCRdb re-hosts the immuneACCESS table, in-frame sequences only. Its copies lack some clones; in the studies checked, an unresolved V gene accounts for under half of them, and the cause for the rest is not known. V and J calls and clone size come straight from that table; D and trimming were deduced from the DNA. This sample is represented by some 180,000 clones; roughly 80% of them were singletons. 6.9% of the sample lies in the top ten.

Sequences were obtained from peripheral blood. The sequence was obtained from a man between 60 and 70 years old with acute or convalescent COVID-19. This chain joins TRBV7-2 to TRBJ2-2, with TRBD2 perhaps the D gene, on 5 matching bases. The CDR3 region: CASSLGRDNTGELFF. The DNA sequence reads TGTGCCAGCAGCTTAGGTCGGGATAACACCGGGGAGCTGTTTTTT.